This TCR beta chain was sequenced during a study of T-cell reconstitution after alpha-beta-depleted transplantation in children. The TCRbeta library incorporated unique molecular identifiers. TCRdb re-derived calls from the PCR reads in MiXCR, one entry per CDR3 protein. The sample records approximately 47,000 distinct CDR3 sequences, under 60% being singletons. Note on this clonotype: Its antigen is undetermined.

Germline assignment: CDR1 LNHNV and CDR2 YYDKDF (reference sequence). Trimming took off 0 bases at V and 2 bases at J, with 8 bases between the two ends. The CDR3 is made up of 16 amino acids. Whole-study findings and limits: Once a year had passed after transplant, T-cell counts and diversity came mostly from newly produced T cells.

The clonotype comes from a boy less than two years old with SCID, due to receive a stem cell transplant. This rearrangement joins TRBV15 to TRBJ2-6, with a weak D call TRBD2 (5 bases). The sequencing here drew on peripheral blood, taken before TCRalphabeta/CD19-depleted stem cell transplant. The CDR3 sequence is CATSRDPGTGANVLTF. CDR3 nucleotides: TGTGCCACCAGCAGAGATCCGGGGACTGGGGCCAACGTCCTGACTTTC.